This note documents a single TCR beta chain sequence. Its antigen is unidentified. This entry comes from a study of vaccination and CD4 T cells after COVID-19. Background on the study: Median time from COVID diagnosis to post-COVID sampling was over 85 days (35 to 161).

This sample's treatment: roughly 10-day PBMC culture with coronavirus spike peptide pools or control peptides (ViraFEST assay). Germline CDR1 SNHLY, CDR2 FYNNEI. Trimming shortened V by 2 bases and J by 12 bases, and 23 bases separated the two germline ends. The CDR3 loop spans 17 amino acids. The Oncomine TCR Beta short-read assay sequenced DNA from cultured CD4+ T cells. DNA came from CD4+ T cells after culture. TCRdb analysed the PCR reads with MiXCR anew, one entry per CDR3 protein. The sample yields about 15,000 distinct CDR3 sequences, about 77% seen once. This clonotype originated in a human donor who received a COVID-19 vaccine. Sample: CD4+ T cells from blood, cultured in vitro, taken after SARS-CoV-2 vaccination. V is TRBV2 and J is TRBJ1-6; D is unclear. CDR3 bases: TGTGCCAGCAGTGAATGGTCTGGACCGCGCTTCCGCTTACCCCTCCACTTT. Translation: CASSEWSGPRFRLPLHF.